This paragraph covers one T cell receptor (beta chain) sequence. Its target antigen remains unknown. There are no base qualities to consult, and no much larger clone falls within one base. The time point label of this sample denotes: baseline before first vaccination. This specimen's treatment or condition label, per the study, means: meningococcal conjugate vaccine given as trial control. Samples from vaccinated people were obtained from the UK trials COV001 and COV002, which included a single-blind randomized controlled phase 2/3 trial of AZD1222 (ChAdOx1 nCoV-19) in healthy adults. Trial participant PBMC samples were collected at day 0 and day 28 after the second dose for TCRbeta chain sequencing. Sequences SGHTA (CDR1) and FQGTGA (CDR2) are obtained from the germline V gene. V and J are truncated by 6 bases and 2 bases respectively, leaving an intervening sequence of 20 bases. The CDR3, cysteine through phenylalanine, is 17 amino acids long. This entry keeps only the CDR3 DNA: 51 bases, framed from base 1.

The CDR3 regions of human TCRbeta chains were subjected to immunosequencing. Per the authors' processing: Repertoire TCRs were checked for matches against a reference library of SARS-CoV-2-specific TCRs that had been generated using the MIRA antigen-specificity platform. Breadth was defined as the fraction of unique TCRs that were SARS-CoV-2-associated, and depth was defined as the fraction of total T cells that were SARS-CoV-2-associated. Using the MIRA data, every spike-specific TCR was mapped to the spike region that the TCR reacted to and assigned to either a CD4 or a CD8 class. Log10-transformed breadth and depth values were compared by one-way ANOVA with Sidak's multiple comparisons tests. Not all clones reach the TCRdb copy of this immuneACCESS table, which keeps in-frame sequences only. Checked studies attribute under half of the gap to unresolved V genes and leave the rest unexplained. D and trimming come from the DNA, and the V and J calls and clone size come from that table. Within this sample are some 100,000 clones, with roughly 88% of them counted one time only. 9.5% to 15% of the sample is in the top ten clones.

The data derive from a study of T cell responses to AZD1222 COVID-19 vaccine (dated by TCRdb to the early 2020s). Broadly, across the study: A total of roughly 240 trial participants underwent TCR sequencing, of whom roughly 210 received two doses of AZD1222 and about 25 received two doses of the MenACWY control vaccine. Trial participants were enrolled by age into subgroups of 18-55, 56-69 and 70-plus years, and about 150, 27 and 61 TCR-sequenced participants, respectively, were included in these subgroups.

What the research found in general, with its limitations: Participants were mostly white British, with more females than males. The authors suggested clonal diversity may have been underestimated. Because no day 14 peak-response samples were available, the repertoires could be characterized only after the peak T cell response. Vaccine-associated CD4 TCRs spanned the whole spike protein, with dominant responses in regions 160-218 and 743-854. Reportedly, almost half of the unique spike-specific TCRs recognized epitopes lying outside the regions that are mutated in the B.1.351 and B.1.1.7 variants. Only 5 to 7 AZD1222 recipients were SARS-CoV-2 seropositive at baseline, limiting conclusions about previously exposed vaccinees. In the small 56-69-year group, the increase in depth fell short of significance, most likely because of low power. Spike-specific TCR breadth and depth rose significantly after two AZD1222 doses compared with day 0 and with MenACWY recipients.

This chain joins TRBV7-3 to TRBJ1-3; TRBD1 is a possible D gene, resting on 6 matching bases. This specimen consisted of peripheral blood, obtained on day 0 of MenACWY control vaccination. This sequence was found in an adult in good health. The CDR3 corresponds to CASSPPINRDTGNTIYF. The DNA reads as follows: TGTGCCAGCAGTCCTCCGATAAACAGGGATACTGGAAACACCATATATTTT.